These 32 T cell receptor beta chains originate from one sample sequenced in a study of CD8 T cells in ankylosing spondylitis. The antigens of these receptors remain unknown. Findings and caveats of the study: Blood from ankylosing spondylitis patients appeared to carry a characteristic roughly 8-variant TCR beta motif.

TCRdb analysed the 5' RACE reads with MiXCR anew, one entry per CDR3 protein. This table has a few hundred thousand distinct CDR3 sequences, roughly 18% appearing once. The sequencing sample was made of blood, either unsorted or a sorted T cell fraction (not recorded which). All receptors derive from a male donor with ankylosing spondylitis.

The chain joins TRBV18 to TRBJ1-1, with 7 bases identical to TRBD1. The trim removed 6 bases at V and 1 base at J, leaving 8 bases unmatched. The CDR3 length is 15 residues. From germline, CDR1 is KGHSH and CDR2 LQKENI. The CDR3, as DNA: TGTGCCAGCTCGCTCCAGGGGACAGAGAACACTGAAGCTTTCTTT. As protein: CASSLQGTENTEAFF.

This clonotype occurred a few times. The rearrangement uses TRBV20-1 and TRBJ2-1; the D gene could be TRBD1 or TRBD2 (5 bases each). The V gene's germline CDR1 is DFQATT and CDR2 SNEGSKA (reference sequence). The length of the CDR3 is 11 residues. V was trimmed by 5 bases and J by 6 bases, leaving 8 bases between them. The CDR3 nucleotides are TGCAGTGCTCGAGGGGTCAATGAGCAGTTCTTC. It codes for CSARGVNEQFF.

The chain joins TRBV3-1 to TRBJ2-1; 10 bases match TRBD1. The CDR3 loop spans 15 amino acids. The V gene's germline CDR1 is LGHDT and CDR2 YNNKEL (reference sequence). The V and J ends lost 3 bases and 8 bases, in that order; junction bases with no gene match: 7. The CDR3 is CASSQGQGYRDEQFF. In DNA form, the CDR3 reads TGTGCCAGCAGCCAGGGACAGGGGTACCGGGATGAGCAGTTCTTC.

This clonotype occurred many times. The CDR3 DNA reads TGTGCCAGCAGTTTAAACGCGAACACTGAAGCTTTCTTT. Translating gives CASSLNANTEAFF. The chain is built from TRBV12-3 or TRBV12-4 and TRBJ1-1; D remains unclear. The CDR3 contains 13 residues. V was trimmed by 2 bases and J by 1 base, leaving 5 bases between them.

The chain carries TRBV20-1 and TRBJ2-5, with D maybe TRBD2 (6 bases). Germline values: CDR1 DFQATT, CDR2 SNEGSKA (reference sequence). The ends were cut back, 4 bases at V and 4 bases at J, with 19 bases in the middle. The CDR3 is 15 amino acids. CDR3 sequence: CSATGSSVRGETQYF. The CDR3 DNA follows: TGCAGTGCTACCGGGTCTAGCGTACGGGGAGAGACCCAGTACTTC.

This clonotype was seen at least ten times. The V and J genes are TRBV7-2 and TRBJ2-3; D gene unclear. Germline CDR1 is SGHTA and CDR2 is FQGNSA. The germline V and J ends were trimmed by 5 bases and 4 bases, with 16 bases remaining between them. This CDR3 has 15 residues. The CDR3, as DNA: TGTGCCAGCAGCCTCGACCCACCACCAGCAGATACGCAGTATTTT. It encodes CASSLDPPPADTQYF.

The chain employs TRBV15 and TRBJ1-1; tentative D call: TRBD1 (6 bases). Germline V gives CDR1 LNHNV, CDR2 YYDKDF (reference sequence). The CDR3 spans 15 residues. V was cut by 3 bases and J by 4 bases, with 15 bases left in between. The CDR3 sequence: CATSSGDILVTEAFF. CDR3 nucleotides: TGTGCCACCAGCAGTGGGGACATTCTAGTCACTGAAGCTTTCTTT.

DNA of the CDR3: TGCGCCAGCAGCCAAGTACGAGGGACAGGGGGCTTGGACACTGAAGCTTTCTTT. Translating it yields CASSQVRGTGGLDTEAFF. The chain carries TRBV4-1 and TRBJ1-1; 12 positions agree with TRBD1. Germline V gives CDR1 MGHRA, CDR2 YSYEKL. There are 18 residues in the CDR3. V shed 1 base and J 3 bases; nucleotides not matched to a gene: 9.

This rearrangement joins TRBV6-1 to TRBJ2-3; 8 bases are a match to TRBD2. V lost 6 bases to trimming and J lost 2 bases; unmatched junction nucleotides: 4. CDR3 size: 14 residues. Germline V lookup: CDR1 MNHNS, CDR2 SASEGT. This CDR3 reads CASRSSGATDTQYF. The DNA of the CDR3 is TGTGCCAGCAGGAGTAGCGGGGCCACAGATACGCAGTATTTT.

The CDR3 DNA follows: TGTGCCAGCAGCCCCCCGGTGGCCCGCCTTAGTTATGAGCAGTTCTTC. Its protein is CASSPPVARLSYEQFF. The chain employs TRBV7-8 and TRBJ2-1; D is ambiguous. Looked up from germline, CDR1 is SGHVS and CDR2 is FQNEAQ. The CDR3 extends over 16 amino acids. V lost 5 bases, J lost 8 bases, and 22 bases lay in between.

There are many counts of this clonotype. The chain has TRBV9 and TRBJ2-1; TRBD2 might be the D (6 bases). V was clipped by 0 bases and J by 6 bases, with 16 bases between them. This CDR3 is built from 16 residues. Germline assignment: CDR1 SGDLS and CDR2 YYNGEE. The CDR3 loop reads CASSVAGGTYANEQFF. The CDR3 nucleotides read TGTGCCAGCAGCGTAGCTGGAGGGACTTACGCCAATGAGCAGTTCTTC.

A few counts support this clonotype. The gene calls are TRBV7-9 and TRBJ2-5; 9 bases fit TRBD1. This CDR3 region has 16 residues. V trimming: 5 bases; J trimming: 2 bases; junction bases outside the gene matches: 9. Germline loops: CDR1 SEHNR, CDR2 FQNEAQ (reference sequence). The DNA of the CDR3 is TGTGCCAGCAGCGAAGGGACAGGGAGAAGGCAAGAGACCCAGTACTTC. It is translated as CASSEGTGRRQETQYF.

The genes are TRBV12-3 or TRBV12-4 and TRBJ2-1; tentative D call: TRBD2 (6 bases). The V gene lost 3 bases and the J gene lost 5 bases, with 14 bases spanning the gap. The CDR3 has 15 amino acids. The CDR3 reads CASSFLRERHNEQFF. The CDR3 DNA is TGTGCCAGCAGTTTCTTACGGGAGCGGCACAATGAGCAGTTCTTC.

In this sample, this clonotype turned up a few times. The chain uses TRBV6-1 and TRBJ2-7, with D perhaps matching TRBD1 or TRBD2 (5 bases each). The CDR3 covers 14 residues. V was clipped by 7 bases and J by 3 bases, with 16 bases between them. Germline CDR1 reads MNHNS; CDR2 reads SASEGT. The CDR3 coding sequence is TGTGCCAGCACCTCCATGGGGGACCACTACGAGCAGTACTTC. Protein: CASTSMGDHYEQYF.

This clonotype was found many times. The rearrangement links TRBV5-1 to TRBJ2-1, with D unclear. CDR1 and CDR2 from the germline V gene are SGHRS and YFSETQ. V dropped 0 bases and J dropped 5 bases, with 9 bases sitting between them. This CDR3 spans 14 amino acids. CDR3 DNA sequence: TGCGCCAGCAGCTTGGGGTCGACTCACAATGAGCAGTTCTTC. Translating it yields CASSLGSTHNEQFF.

This clonotype was detected once. The chain employs TRBV24-1 and TRBJ2-3; 11 bases fit TRBD2. With 3 bases clipped from V and 4 bases from J, the junction kept 5 bases outside the gene matches. CDR1 KGHDR and CDR2 SFDVKD come from the germline V gene. This CDR3 region has 16 residues. The DNA for the CDR3 is TGTGCCACCAGTGATCGACCGGGACTAGCGGCAGATACGCAGTATTTT. It is translated as CATSDRPGLAADTQYF.

CDR3 in amino acids: CSAWGLAIQETQYF. The DNA for the CDR3 is TGCAGTGCTTGGGGACTAGCGATCCAAGAGACCCAGTACTTC. This chain links TRBV20-1 with TRBJ2-5, with TRBD2 matching over 10 bases. Germline trimming cut 5 bases from V and 1 base from J; bases unmatched to any gene: 4. From germline, CDR1 is DFQATT and CDR2 SNEGSKA (reference sequence). This CDR3 region has 14 residues.

The V and J genes are TRBV5-1 and TRBJ1-1; no firm D call. Per the germline V gene, CDR1 is SGHRS and CDR2 is YFSETQ. V lost 4 bases to trimming and J lost 0 bases, with 13 bases between them. This CDR3 contains 15 residues. CDR3 region: CASSLQGRVNTEAFF. In DNA, the CDR3 is TGCGCCAGCAGCCTACAAGGACGGGTGAACACTGAAGCTTTCTTT.

This chain links TRBV11-2 with TRBJ1-2; D is uncertain. This CDR3 has 12 residues. Germline V lookup: CDR1 SGHAT, CDR2 FQNNGV. The V gene lost 5 bases and the J gene lost 4 bases, with 8 bases spanning the gap. CDR3 in amino acids: CASSPSGYGYTF. The CDR3 region has the DNA TGTGCCAGCAGCCCCTCGGGCTATGGCTACACCTTC.

This clonotype occurred a few times. The V call is TRBV18, the J call TRBJ1-5; no firm D call. The CDR3 runs 13 residues. CDR1 is KGHSH and CDR2 is LQKENI in the germline V gene. V gave up 2 bases and J gave up 6 bases, with 8 bases separating them. The CDR3: CASSPGRGQPQHF. The CDR3 DNA reads TGTGCCAGCTCACCAGGCCGGGGTCAGCCCCAGCATTTT.

This clonotype was found a few times. V usage is TRBV5-1 and J usage is TRBJ1-3; tentatively, D is TRBD1 (5 bases). Trimming cost V 3 bases and J 0 bases, with 13 bases left between them. The CDR3 is 16 residues long. The germline V gene has CDR1 SGHRS and CDR2 YFSETQ. CDR3 residues: CASSSGLTGSGNTIYF. The CDR3 bases are TGCGCCAGCAGCTCGGGCCTCACAGGCTCTGGAAACACCATATATTTT.

The rearrangement links TRBV20-1 to TRBJ1-1; the D is unclear. The CDR3 has 15 residues. CDR1 is DFQATT and CDR2 is SNEGSKA in the germline V gene (reference sequence). The V end lost 2 bases, the J end lost 6 bases, and 19 bases lay between the germline ends. CDR3 sequence: CSARSPVSVSSEAFF. CDR3 nucleotide sequence: TGCAGTGCTAGAAGCCCCGTCTCGGTTAGTTCTGAAGCTTTCTTT.

The genes are TRBV2 and TRBJ1-5; a possible D gene is TRBD1 (6 bases). CDR3 length equals 16 residues. Trimming took 1 base from V and 4 from J, leaving 14 bases between them. Germline CDR1 SNHLY, CDR2 FYNNEI. CDR3 loop: CASSEVGRGANQPQHF. CDR3 sequence (DNA): TGTGCCAGCAGTGAAGTCGGCAGGGGTGCAAATCAGCCCCAGCATTTT.

CDR3 DNA: TGCGCCAGCAGCTTGGCCGGGGGACTAGCGGGAAGCCAAGAGACCCAGTACTTC. Encoded protein: CASSLAGGLAGSQETQYF. J is TRBJ2-5 and V is TRBV5-1; TRBD2 aligns across 13 bases. After removal of 0 bases from V and 1 base from J, the junction contained 6 bases not matched to a gene. Germline loops: CDR1 SGHRS, CDR2 YFSETQ. The CDR3 runs 18 residues.

This clonotype appeared a few times. The chain couples TRBV14 to TRBJ2-3; D gene ambiguous. Germline-derived CDR1 and CDR2 are SGHDN and FVKESK. The CDR3 runs 16 residues. Deletions cut 1 base from V and 2 bases from J, with 13 bases between. This chain's CDR3 is CASSQAAEPHTDTQYF. The CDR3 DNA follows: TGTGCCAGCAGCCAAGCCGCGGAACCGCACACAGATACGCAGTATTTT.

This clonotype has only a few counts. The chain links TRBV6-1 to TRBJ2-2; 11 nucleotides agree with TRBD2. The CDR3 extends over 17 amino acids. Trimming at V came to 0 bases and at J to 4 bases, leaving 4 bases not matched to a gene. Germline V gene data show CDR1 as MNHNS and CDR2 as SASEGT. The CDR3 DNA reads TGTGCCAGCAGTGAAGCGCTAGCGGGGGGAATCACCGGGGAGCTGTTTTTT. It specifies CASSEALAGGITGELFF.

This chain joins TRBV7-6 and TRBJ1-3, with 7 bases matching TRBD1. CDR1 and CDR2 (germline): SGHVS, FNYEAQ. The CDR3 spans 15 residues. V lost 6 bases, J lost 0 bases, and 5 bases stayed unmatched. The CDR3 sequence: CASRGQLSSGNTIYF. The CDR3 DNA is TGTGCCAGCAGGGGACAGTTGAGCTCTGGAAACACCATATATTTT. Supplemented by reference TRBV7-6 and TRBJ1-3, the full variable domain reads GAGVSQSPRYKVTKRGQDVALRCDPISGHVSLYWYRQALGQGPEFLTYFNYEAQQDKSGLPNDRFSAERPEGSISTLTIQRTEQRDSAMYRCASRGQLSSGNTIYFGEGSWLTVV.

The chain links TRBV6-5 to TRBJ2-5; 9 positions match TRBD2. The CDR3 loop spans 14 amino acids. Trimming removed 3 bases from V and 5 bases from J; junction bases left unmatched: 4. The germline V gene encodes CDR1 MNHEY and CDR2 SVGAGI. CDR3 amino acids: CASSYSGSLETQYF. The CDR3 coding sequence is TGTGCCAGCAGTTATAGCGGGAGCTTGGAGACCCAGTACTTC.

This clonotype is medium-sized. V is TRBV7-2 and J is TRBJ2-1; 9 bases are shared with TRBD1. The CDR3 covers 15 residues. J gave up 0 bases and V 5 bases, and 2 bases lay outside the gene matches. CDR1 is SGHTA, CDR2 FQGNSA, per germline. The CDR3 protein is CASSLDRGSYNEQFF. DNA for the CDR3: TGTGCCAGCAGCCTGGACAGGGGCTCCTACAATGAGCAGTTCTTC.

This clonotype was detected many times. The rearrangement uses TRBV12-5 and TRBJ2-1; 8 bases are a match to TRBD1. Germline values: CDR1 LGHNT, CDR2 FRNRAP. The CDR3 consists of 15 residues. J gave up 0 bases and V 6 bases, and 4 bases lay outside the gene matches. In nucleotides, the CDR3 is TGTGCTAGTGGCTCTGGACAGGGCTCCTACAATGAGCAGTTCTTC. This translates into CASGSGQGSYNEQFF.

This clonotype was seen a few times. The rearrangement uses TRBV5-1 and TRBJ1-3; D is ambiguous. The CDR3 spans 13 residues. Trimming removed 5 bases at V and 4 bases at J, with 10 bases between. The germline CDR1 and CDR2 sequences are SGHRS and YFSETQ. The CDR3 loop is CASSVVGGNTIYF. CDR3 DNA sequence: TGCGCCAGCAGTGTGGTTGGAGGAAACACCATATATTTT.

The J gene is TRBJ2-2, the V gene TRBV7-8; D perhaps matches TRBD1 (5 bases). Trimming left V 5 bases short and J 6 bases short, with 13 bases between. The V gene's germline CDR1 is SGHVS and CDR2 FQNEAQ. CDR3 length: 14 residues. The CDR3 region is CASSPQGIAGELFF. The CDR3 DNA is TGTGCCAGCAGCCCGCAGGGTATCGCCGGGGAGCTGTTTTTT.